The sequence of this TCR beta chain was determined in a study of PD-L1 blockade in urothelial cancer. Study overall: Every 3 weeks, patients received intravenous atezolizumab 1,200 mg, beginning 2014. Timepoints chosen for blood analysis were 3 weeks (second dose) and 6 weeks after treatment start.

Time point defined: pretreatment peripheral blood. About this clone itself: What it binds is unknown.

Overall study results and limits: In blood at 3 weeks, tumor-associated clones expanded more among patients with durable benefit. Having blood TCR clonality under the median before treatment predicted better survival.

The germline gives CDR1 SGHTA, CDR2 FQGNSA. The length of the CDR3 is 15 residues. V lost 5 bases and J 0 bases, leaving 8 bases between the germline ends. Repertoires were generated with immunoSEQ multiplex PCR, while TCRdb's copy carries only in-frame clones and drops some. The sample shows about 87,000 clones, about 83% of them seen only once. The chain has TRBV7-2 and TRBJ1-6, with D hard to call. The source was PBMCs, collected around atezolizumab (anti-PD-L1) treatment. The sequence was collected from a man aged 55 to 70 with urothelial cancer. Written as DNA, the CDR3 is TGTGCCAGCAGCACGGTGAGCTCCTATAATTCACCCCTCCACTTT. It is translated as CASSTVSSYNSPLHF.